This entry lists 26 T cell receptor beta chains sequenced from one sample in a study of OX40 agonist ivuxolimab in advanced cancers. TCRdb's copy holds only in-frame clones and misses some; the assay was immunoSEQ multiplex PCR. This repertoire shows over 50,000 clones, around 92% found once; its top ten account for roughly 21%. This material consisted of CD4+ or CD8+ T cells sorted from blood, taken in a trial of the OX40 agonist ivuxolimab. These receptors were taken from an adult with an advanced solid tumor such as melanoma, head and neck, liver or kidney cancer.

The chain combines TRBV6-5 with TRBJ1-1, with a weak D call TRBD1 (5 bases). This CDR3 is built from 11 residues. The germline V gene has CDR1 MNHEY and CDR2 SVGAGI. V was clipped by 10 bases and J by 6 bases, with 12 bases between them. The DNA for the CDR3 is TGTGCCACCAGGGTTTCCGCTGAAGCTTTCTTT. This translates into CATRVSAEAFF.

This clone was counted a single time. The chain uses TRBV7-9 and TRBJ1-4; possible D gene TRBD1, 6 bases. Per germline, CDR1 SEHNR and CDR2 FQNEAQ (reference sequence). CDR3 length: 15 amino acids. Trimming left V 4 bases short and J 3 bases short, with 12 bases between. The CDR3 loop is CASSSGVKPNEKLFF. DNA of the CDR3: TGTGCCAGCAGCTCAGGGGTTAAGCCTAATGAAAAACTGTTTTTT.

The V call is TRBV4-2, the J call TRBJ2-3, with 13 positions matching TRBD2. The CDR3 has 18 residues. Trimming at V came to 2 bases and at J to 5 bases, leaving 10 bases not matched to a gene. Germline values: CDR1 LGHNA, CDR2 YNFKEQ. The CDR3, as DNA: TGTGCCAGCAGCCAATCCCTAACTAGCGGGAGGGCCGGAGATACGCAGTATTTT. Protein: CASSQSLTSGRAGDTQYF.

This chain connects TRBV25-1 to TRBJ1-1; D not certain. CDR1 and CDR2 (germline): MGHDK, SYGVNS. The V and J ends lost 2 bases and 4 bases respectively, with 11 bases between them. The CDR3 covers 14 residues. CDR3 sequence (DNA): TGTGCCAGCAGTGAAGCCCAGCGGGGCACTGAAGCTTTCTTT. Protein sequence: CASSEAQRGTEAFF.

The chain combines TRBV6-1 with TRBJ2-7; D might be TRBD2 (5 bases). The V gene's germline CDR1 is MNHNS and CDR2 SASEGT. The CDR3 has 13 amino acids. V was pared by 3 bases and J by 7 bases, with 13 bases between. CDR3 sequence: CASSDSVSGEQYV. As DNA, the CDR3 is TGTGCCAGCAGTGATTCCGTATCGGGGGAGCAGTACGTC.

The rearrangement joins TRBV19 to TRBJ2-1; 13 nucleotides line up with TRBD2. The V gene's germline CDR1 is LNHDA and CDR2 SQIVND (reference sequence). This CDR3 is built from 16 residues. V was pared by 5 bases and J by 7 bases, with 8 bases of the junction left unmatched. The CDR3 DNA is TGTGCCAGTAGTCCCGGACTAGCGGGAGTTATTAATGAGCAGTTCTTC. This gives the protein CASSPGLAGVINEQFF.

J is TRBJ2-3 and V is TRBV6-1; no clear D gene. The germline V and J ends were trimmed by 5 bases and 6 bases, with 12 bases remaining between them. Germline CDR1 MNHNS, CDR2 SASEGT. This CDR3 comprises 13 residues. The CDR3 DNA reads TGTGCCAGCAGTACGGTCGTACGGGATACGCAGTATTTT. Amino acids: CASSTVVRDTQYF.

This chain links TRBV27 with TRBJ2-1, with 9 positions matching TRBD2. Germline V gene lookup returns CDR1 MNHEY and CDR2 SMNVEV (reference sequence). V shed 3 bases, J shed 6 bases, and the junction held 21 bases outside the gene matches. CDR3 size: 20 residues. CDR3 amino acids: CASSLLSSSLTSGDFNEQFF. In nucleotides, the CDR3 is TGTGCCAGCAGTTTGCTATCTTCCTCACTGACTAGCGGCGATTTCAATGAGCAGTTCTTC.

CDR3 region: CASSGTSGRADTQYF. DNA of the CDR3: TGCGCCAGCAGTGGGACTAGCGGGAGGGCAGATACGCAGTATTTT. The V call is TRBV4-1, the J call TRBJ2-3, with TRBD2 identical over 16 bases. Trimming took 6 bases from V and 4 from J; bases not matched to a gene: 1. This CDR3 contains 15 residues. Germline values: CDR1 MGHRA, CDR2 YSYEKL.

The chain employs TRBV28 and TRBJ1-1; 8 bases fit TRBD1. Germline CDR1 and CDR2: MDHEN and SYDVKM. The CDR3 has 14 residues. J lost 5 bases, V lost 6 bases, and 8 bases had no gene match. The CDR3 is CASRSDREVTEAFF. In DNA, the CDR3 is TGTGCCAGCAGATCGGACAGGGAGGTGACTGAAGCTTTCTTT.

The chain recombines TRBV15 with TRBJ2-7, with 7 bases matching TRBD1. Germline-derived CDR1 and CDR2 are LNHNV and YYDKDF (reference sequence). The CDR3 has 16 amino acids. The junction had 10 bases not matched to a gene; V was cut back by 5 bases and J by 0 bases. CDR3 loop: CATSDRVTPFSYEQYF. CDR3 nucleotides: TGTGCCACCAGCGACAGGGTCACACCCTTCTCCTACGAGCAGTACTTC.

The chain joins TRBV6-5 to TRBJ1-2, with D possibly TRBD1 on 6 matching bases. This CDR3 is built from 13 residues. Trimming removed 4 bases from V and 4 bases from J, with 10 bases in between. Germline lookup yields CDR1 MNHEY and CDR2 SVGAGI. In nucleotides, the CDR3 is TGTGCCAGCAGTTTGGGGGGCGGCTATGGCTACACCTTC. Its protein product is CASSLGGGYGYTF.

The rearrangement uses TRBV18 and TRBJ1-2; D remains unclear. V shed 3 bases and J shed 0 bases, with 14 bases lying between them. Germline CDR1 and CDR2: KGHSH and LQKENI. There are 16 residues in the CDR3. The CDR3 nucleotides are TGTGCCAGCTCACCGGGTATCGGAATAGCTAACTATGGCTACACCTTC. Its protein is CASSPGIGIANYGYTF.

This clone appeared a single time. The chain joins TRBV6-5 to TRBJ2-5, with TRBD2 matching 7 bases. The CDR3 has 15 residues. V gave up 2 bases and J gave up 5 bases; unmatched junction bases: 8. Germline V gene data show CDR1 as MNHEY and CDR2 as SVGAGI. The CDR3 loop reads CASSYGGSSRETQYF. CDR3 bases: TGTGCCAGCAGTTACGGCGGGAGCTCCCGGGAGACCCAGTACTTC.

The chain couples TRBV6-6 to TRBJ2-5, with D possibly matching TRBD1 (5 bases). This CDR3 has 15 amino acids. From germline, CDR1 is MNHNY and CDR2 SVGAGI (reference sequence). V lost 6 bases, J lost 1 base, and 15 bases lay in between. The CDR3, as DNA: TGTGCCAGCAGGAAACAGACAGACATCCAAGAGACCCAGTACTTC. Amino acid sequence: CASRKQTDIQETQYF.

This chain links TRBV12-5 with TRBJ1-1; TRBD1 agrees at 8 bases. The CDR3 runs to 14 residues. The J segment lost 0 bases and the V segment lost 4 bases, leaving 1 base of the junction unmatched. CDR1 is LGHNT and CDR2 is FRNRAP in the germline V gene. CDR3 region: CASGSDRVNTEAFF. The CDR3 DNA reads as TGTGCTAGTGGTTCGGACAGGGTGAACACTGAAGCTTTCTTT.

The V gene is TRBV6-5, the J gene TRBJ2-3; TRBD2 agrees at 11 bases. Per the germline V gene, CDR1 is MNHEY and CDR2 is SVGAGI. J lost 2 bases, V lost 2 bases, and 3 bases had no gene match. The CDR3 spans 16 residues. CDR3 coding DNA: TGTGCCAGCAGTTACGGGACTAGCGGTTACACAGATACGCAGTATTTT. Its translation is CASSYGTSGYTDTQYF.

The chain couples TRBV19 to TRBJ1-5, with D hard to call. Trimming removed 6 bases from V and 2 bases from J, with 14 bases in between. Per germline, CDR1 LNHDA and CDR2 SQIVND (reference sequence). This CDR3 is built from 15 residues. The CDR3 DNA follows: TGTGCCAGTAGGTTGTGGGCCGGTGGCAATCAGCCCCAGCATTTT. Protein: CASRLWAGGNQPQHF.

V is TRBV6-1 and J is TRBJ2-1, with TRBD2 identical over 10 bases. This CDR3 region has 15 residues. The J segment lost 4 bases and the V segment lost 1 base, leaving 1 base of the junction unmatched. Germline V gene data show CDR1 as MNHNS and CDR2 as SASEGT. The CDR3 bases are TGTGCCAGCAGTGAAGAGCGGGGGGGTTACAATGAGCAGTTCTTC. This sequence encodes CASSEERGGYNEQFF.

This sequence joins TRBV7-9 and TRBJ1-4; D remains unclear. This CDR3 spans 16 amino acids. Deletions cut 5 bases from V and 2 bases from J, with 15 bases between. The V gene's germline CDR1 is SEHNR and CDR2 FQNEAQ (reference sequence). The CDR3 spells CASSPLGLGTNEKLFF. The CDR3 bases are TGTGCCAGCAGCCCGCTTGGACTTGGCACTAATGAAAAACTGTTTTTT.

The V and J genes are TRBV13 and TRBJ1-1; D gene ambiguous. The V gene lost 8 bases and the J gene lost 6 bases, with 16 bases spanning the gap. This CDR3 region has 13 residues. The germline V gene encodes CDR1 PRHDT and CDR2 FYEKMQ (reference sequence). The CDR3 spells CASSSPGRAEAFF. The DNA of the CDR3 is TGTGCCAGCTCCTCCCCGGGGAGGGCTGAAGCTTTCTTT.

A remark on this clone: No conserved phenylalanine or tryptophan ends this CDR3, so it is likely a read error. The chain links TRBV4-3 to TRBJ1-6; D might be TRBD1 (6 bases). Trimming cost V 0 bases and J 7 bases, with 13 bases left between them. The germline gives CDR1 LGHNA, CDR2 YSLEER. This CDR3 spans 16 amino acids. The chain's CDR3 is CASSQDLGGANSPLHL. The CDR3 DNA sequence: TGCGCCAGCAGCCAAGATCTGGGGGGGGCGAATTCACCCCTCCACCTT.

This chain uses TRBV5-6 with TRBJ1-2; D may be TRBD1 (5 bases). Germline V gene lookup returns CDR1 SGHDT and CDR2 YYEEEE. Trimming pared 0 bases from V and 3 bases from J, leaving 15 bases between. The CDR3 totals 16 residues. DNA of the CDR3: TGTGCCAGCAGCTTGGTCAAGAGGGGACCACACTATGGCTACACCTTC. Translation gives CASSLVKRGPHYGYTF.

The chain uses TRBV9 and TRBJ1-5; D is undetermined. The CDR3 runs 15 residues. Germline-derived CDR1 and CDR2 are SGDLS and YYNGEE. Trimming cost V 10 bases and J 2 bases, with 19 bases left between them. The chain's CDR3 is CADTTCAEGNQPQHF. CDR3 sequence (DNA): TGTGCCGATACAACTTGTGCTGAGGGCAATCAGCCCCAGCATTTT. Looking up the rest from reference TRBV9 and TRBJ1-5 gives the full variable domain: DSGVTQTPKHLITATGQRVTLRCSPRSGDLSVYWYQQSLDQGLQFLIQYYNGEERAKGNILERFSAQQFPDLHSELNLSSLELGDSALYFCADTTCAEGNQPQHFGDGTRLSIL.

The J gene is TRBJ2-5, the V gene TRBV6-5, with D hard to call. The germline V and J ends were trimmed by 0 bases and 5 bases, with 10 bases remaining between them. Germline-derived CDR1 and CDR2 are MNHEY and SVGAGI. The CDR3 has 14 amino acids. CDR3 sequence: CASSYSTAGETQYF. In nucleotides, the CDR3 is TGTGCCAGCAGTTACTCGACGGCTGGGGAGACCCAGTACTTC.

The CDR3 reads CASGLVGWEVEVTIYF. As DNA, the CDR3 is TGTGCTAGTGGTTTGGTGGGCTGGGAGGTGGAGGTCACCATATATTTT. This chain joins TRBV12-5 and TRBJ1-3, with D uncertain. V was trimmed by 0 bases and J by 9 bases, leaving 18 bases between them. CDR1 LGHNT and CDR2 FRNRAP come from the germline V gene. CDR3 length: 16 amino acids.